This T cell receptor beta chain comes out of a study of OX40 agonist ivuxolimab in advanced cancers. At the level of the study: Enrolled patients in dose escalation had cancers that were hepatocellular carcinoma, melanoma, renal cell or head and neck cancer. The study's findings and limits: At doses 0.1 to 3.0 mg/kg, CD4+ and CD8+ clones expanded. Some nonresponders additionally presented with little normalized T-cell clonal expansion.

This clone appeared once. Its matching antigen is unknown. This CDR3 contains 16 residues. V was trimmed by 3 bases and J by 3 bases, leaving 17 bases between them. The germline CDR1 and CDR2 sequences are KGHSH and LQKENI. Clones were read by immunoSEQ multiplex PCR, and TCRdb kept only the in-frame ones, dropping some. The sample has fewer than 85,000 clones, 90% to 95% seen once. Here the sequenced sample was CD4+ or CD8+ T cells sorted from blood, taken in a trial of the OX40 agonist ivuxolimab. The TCR sequence derives from an adult with an advanced solid tumor such as melanoma, head and neck, liver or kidney cancer. V and J are TRBV18 and TRBJ1-1; D unresolved. This CDR3 is CASSPFAFGSDTEAFF. Here the CDR3 DNA reads TGTGCCAGCTCACCTTTTGCCTTCGGGTCGGACACTGAAGCTTTCTTT.